Listed below are T cell receptor beta chains from one sample, sequenced in a study of regulatory T cells in long-lasting Graves disease. From the multiplex PCR reads, TCRdb called clonotypes with MiXCR, one entry per CDR3 protein. In the table there are roughly 420,000 distinct CDR3 sequences, about 16% of which are singletons. These data were also reused for a study on T cells in Graves' hyperthyroidism and ophthalmopathy.

The source material was peripheral blood mononuclear cells (PBMCs), sampled at new diagnosis, from a patient treated with antithyroid drugs. These receptors were obtained from a woman aged 18-35 years with Graves disease. Each CDR3 is given with its conserved first and last residue. A D gene is named only where the DNA matches it firmly. Rows may omit the clone size; those that give it use once, few, many or a size class.

many	TRBJ2-3	.	TRBV2	TGTGCCAGCAGTGAACTGGCCACTACAGATACGCAGTATTTT	CASSELATTDTQYF
many	TRBJ2-2	.	TRBV5-5	TGTGCCAGCAGCTTGGAGCTGAACACCGGGGAGCTGTTTTTT	CASSLELNTGELFF
many	TRBJ2-7	TRBD1	TRBV20-1	TGCAGTGCTAGAGCCTGGGACAGGGGCGGCTTAAGCCCCCACGAGCAGTACTTC	CSARAWDRGGLSPHEQYF
few	TRBJ1-1	.	TRBV5-1	TGCGCCAGCAGCTTGGCCTCCGACAGGCGCACTGAGGCTTTCTTT	CASSLASDRRTEAFF
.	TRBJ1-4	.	TRBV9	TGTGCCAGCAGCTCACGAGGGGCAACTAATGAAAAACTGTTTTTT	CASSSRGATNEKLFF
many	TRBJ2-1	TRBD2	TRBV7-3	TGTGCCAGCAGCGGACTAGCCAATGAGCAGTTCTTC	CASSGLANEQFF
many	TRBJ2-7	TRBD1	TRBV28	TGTGCCAGCAGCTCAAACAGGGGGCGCGACGAGCAGTACTTC	CASSSNRGRDEQYF
many	TRBJ1-1	.	TRBV28	TGTGCCAGCAGCCTCACAAGTGAAGCTTTCTTT	CASSLTSEAFF
many	TRBJ2-1	TRBD2	TRBV7-3	TGTGCCAGCAGCATTGGCGGGAGATCGTCCTACAATGAGCAGTTCTTC	CASSIGGRSSYNEQFF
.	TRBJ1-2	TRBD1	TRBV28	TGTGCCAGCAGTTTAGTCGGGACAGGGGGGCGTGGCTACACCTTC	CASSLVGTGGRGYTF
.	TRBJ2-2	TRBD1	TRBV3-1	TGTGCCAGCAGCCAACGGACAGGGGGCTTGAGGGCCGGGGAGCTGTTTTTT	CASSQRTGGLRAGELFF
many	TRBJ2-1	.	TRBV7-2	TGTGCCAGCAGCCCGAGATTGGTAGCAGGCAATGAGCAGTTCTTC	CASSPRLVAGNEQFF
many	TRBJ2-5	.	TRBV6-1	TGTGCCAGCAGTGAAGCTCCGGGAGAGACCCAGTACTTC	CASSEAPGETQYF
few	TRBJ2-1	.	TRBV12-3/TRBV12-4	TGTGCCAGCAGTTCGACGATATCTACCTACAATGAGCAGTTCTTC	CASSSTISTYNEQFF
.	TRBJ2-1	.	TRBV29-1	TGCAGCGTTAGGGGGGGAGGGCCCGTGAATGAGCAGTTCTTC	CSVRGGGPVNEQFF
.	TRBJ1-1	.	TRBV11-3	TGTGCCAGCAGAACGGGACAACTTGGGACTGAAGCTTTCTTT	CASRTGQLGTEAFF
.	TRBJ1-2	.	TRBV20-1	TGCAGTGCTAGAGATTCGGGGAGCTATGGCTACACCTTC	CSARDSGSYGYTF
few	TRBJ2-7	.	TRBV28	TGTGCCAGCAGTTTGCCGGAGCTCTCCTACGAGCAGTACTTC	CASSLPELSYEQYF
.	TRBJ2-1	TRBD1	TRBV12-3/TRBV12-4	TGTGCCAGCACCGCGACAGGGGACGACTACAATGAGCAGTTCTTC	CASTATGDDYNEQFF
.	TRBJ2-3	TRBD2	TRBV4-2	TGTGCCAGCAGCCACGGGACTAGCGGGAGTTTTCCAGATACGCAGTATTTT	CASSHGTSGSFPDTQYF
.	TRBJ2-7	.	TRBV5-4	TGTGCCAGCAGCCCCGACCCCAGTGGCTACGAGCAGTACTTC	CASSPDPSGYEQYF
few	TRBJ1-1	.	TRBV29-1	TGCAGCGTTGTCGGCTACACTGAAGCTTTCTTT	CSVVGYTEAFF
many	TRBJ2-7	TRBD1	TRBV28	TGTGCCAGCAGTTTCCTTTCAGGGGGCGAGGAAGAGCAGTACTTC	CASSFLSGGEEEQYF
many	TRBJ2-1	.	TRBV6-2/TRBV6-3	TGTGCCAGCAGTTCTCTACTAAGTTTCAATGAGCAGTTCTTC	CASSSLLSFNEQFF
few	TRBJ2-7	TRBD1	TRBV10-3	TGTGCCATCAGTGAGGCAATACAGGGGGACCTCTCCTACGAGCAGTACTTC	CAISEAIQGDLSYEQYF
.	TRBJ2-1	TRBD2	TRBV5-1	TGCGCCAGCACGACCCTACGACTAGCAGATAATGAGCAGTTCTTC	CASTTLRLADNEQFF
few	TRBJ2-5	.	TRBV10-3	TGTGCCATCGGGGCCGGCCTCCAAGAGGGCCAGTACTTC	CAIGAGLQEGQYF
.	TRBJ2-2	TRBD1	TRBV7-9	TGTGCCAGCAGCATGGGACAGGCGAACACCGGGGAGCTGTTTTTT	CASSMGQANTGELFF